Listed below are T cell receptor beta chains from one sample, sequenced in a study of graft-versus-host responses after intestinal transplantation. Clones were sequenced by immunoSEQ multiplex PCR, and TCRdb holds only the in-frame ones, with some missing. The table lists about 120,000 clones, about 93% of them singletons. These TCRs' antigens remain unknown. The input for sequencing was unstimulated CD4+ T cells sorted from spleen or lymph node cells, taken before intestinal transplant. All receptors come from a human donor who received an intestinal transplant. The CDR3 runs from the conserved cysteine through the conserved F or W. A D gene is named only where the DNA matches it firmly. A row's size may be missing; if present it is once, few, many or a size class.

>-|-|TRBJ2-2|TRBV28
CASRPPTGELFF
TGTGCCAGCAGGCCTCCTACCGGGGAGCTGTTTTTT
>TRBD1|-|TRBJ1-2|TRBV6-1
CASSEDRFYGYTF
TGTGCCAGCAGTGAGGACAGGTTCTATGGCTACACCTTC
>-|-|TRBJ2-7|TRBV2
CASSLMAGYYEQYF
TGTGCCAGCAGCTTGATGGCAGGGTACTACGAGCAGTACTTC
>TRBD2|once|TRBJ2-2|TRBV11-2
CASSLDVAGGPTGELFF
TGTGCCAGCAGCTTAGATGTAGCGGGAGGGCCCACCGGGGAGCTGTTTTTT
>-|-|TRBJ2-3|TRBV7-9
CASSFPGGNTDTQYF
TGTGCCAGCAGCTTCCCAGGTGGCAACACAGATACGCAGTATTTT
>-|-|TRBJ1-1|TRBV28
CASSAPLRTEAFF
TGTGCCAGCAGTGCCCCTCTACGGACTGAAGCTTTCTTT
>TRBD2|-|TRBJ2-7|TRBV20-1
CSAAGDTEQYF
TGCAGTGCTGCGGGAGATACCGAGCAGTACTTC
>-|-|TRBJ2-1|TRBV4-1
CASSQDLSFDEQFF
TGCGCCAGCAGCCAAGATCTGAGTTTTGATGAGCAGTTCTTC
>TRBD2|few|TRBJ2-7|TRBV9
CASSVGLGGSLYEQYF
TGTGCCAGCAGCGTAGGATTGGGGGGGTCCCTCTACGAGCAGTACTTC
>-|-|TRBJ2-2|TRBV28
CASSLSAVGANGELFF
TGTGCCAGCAGTTTATCGGCCGTGGGAGCGAACGGGGAGCTGTTTTTT
>-|-|TRBJ2-3|TRBV7-9
CASSFRPKTTPRRDTQYF
TGTGCCAGCAGCTTTCGCCCTAAGACTACCCCCAGGAGGGATACGCAGTATTTT
>-|few|TRBJ2-7|TRBV10-3
CAISSRGYEQYF
TGTGCCATCAGTTCGCGGGGCTACGAGCAGTACTTC
>-|-|TRBJ2-1|TRBV6-1
CASSEGIRQFF
TGTGCCAGCAGTGAAGGAATACGACAGTTCTTC
>TRBD2|-|TRBJ2-3|TRBV5-1
CASSLPSGSTDTQYF
TGCGCCAGCAGCTTACCTAGCGGGAGTACGGATACGCAGTATTTT
>-|-|TRBJ1-2|TRBV5-1
CASSRGPQVTYGYTF
TGCGCCAGCAGCCGGGGCCCACAGGTGACCTATGGCTACACCTTC
>TRBD2|-|TRBJ2-2|TRBV9
CASSVSAGGVGGELFF
TGTGCCAGCAGCGTATCAGCGGGAGGGGTCGGCGGGGAGCTGTTTTTT
>-|-|TRBJ2-7|TRBV11-2
CASSSAGRVADEQYF
TGTGCCAGCAGCTCAGCGGGCAGGGTGGCCGACGAGCAGTACTTC
>-|-|TRBJ2-7|TRBV21-1
CASSKATGTGQYEQYF
TGTGCCAGCAGCAAAGCCACCGGGACAGGGCAATACGAGCAGTACTTC
>-|-|TRBJ2-7|TRBV27
CASSLFTRPRPSEQYF
TGTGCCAGCAGTTTATTTACTCGGCCTAGACCAAGCGAGCAGTACTTC
>TRBD1|-|TRBJ2-7|TRBV18
CASSPGTGGSYEQYF
TGTGCCAGCTCACCCGGGACAGGGGGCTCCTACGAGCAGTACTTC
>-|-|TRBJ2-1|TRBV12-5
CASGLGGNRPWDEQFF
TGTGCTAGTGGTTTGGGGGGGAACAGGCCTTGGGATGAGCAGTTCTTC
>-|-|TRBJ2-1|TRBV6-6
CATGSGRYNEQFF
TGTGCCACCGGGTCCGGGCGGTACAATGAGCAGTTCTTC
>-|few|TRBJ2-7|TRBV6-1
CASSPSYEQYF
TGTGCCAGCAGTCCCTCCTACGAGCAGTACTTC
>-|-|TRBJ1-1|TRBV5-1
CASTELGAEAFF
TGCGCCAGCACCGAGCTCGGGGCTGAAGCTTTCTTT
>-|-|TRBJ1-1|TRBV6-1
CASRGPGGTAFF
TGTGCCAGCAGGGGACCCGGGGGGACGGCTTTCTTT
>-|once|TRBJ1-1|TRBV13
CASSSYRAAEAFF
TGTGCCAGCAGCTCTTACAGGGCAGCTGAAGCTTTCTTT
>-|-|TRBJ2-7|TRBV9
CASSAGQSSYEQYF
TGTGCCAGCAGCGCCGGACAGAGCTCCTACGAGCAGTACTTC
>TRBD2|-|TRBJ2-7|TRBV9
CASSISGRGIYEQYF
TGTGCCAGCAGCATCAGCGGGAGGGGTATCTACGAGCAGTACTTC
>TRBD1|-|TRBJ1-1|TRBV7-9
CASSLGVGKGANTEAFF
TGTGCCAGCAGCTTAGGGGTGGGGAAGGGGGCGAACACTGAAGCTTTCTTT